This TCR beta chain was observed in a study of CD8+ T cells in alopecia areata. Reverse transcription of extracted RNA yielded cDNA, which provided the sequencing template. The method was immunoSEQ multiplex PCR; TCRdb's version includes in-frame clones alone and lacks a portion of them. The table includes around 210,000 clones, more than 50% detected once. This CDR3 is 16 amino acids long. CDR1 and CDR2 from the germline V gene are GTSNPN and SVGIG (reference sequence). J gave up 5 bases and V 0 bases, and 8 bases lay outside the gene matches. Study results and caveats: Scalp samples also contribute reads from the resident alphabeta T cells found in normal skin.

In regard to this clone: Its antigen is as yet unknown.

The gene calls are TRBV30 and TRBJ2-5, with 11 bases fitting TRBD2. The clonotype comes from a human donor in good health. Sample: CD8+ T cells sorted from blood. The CDR3 loop reads CAWSVSLAGGRETQYF. The CDR3 region has the DNA TGTGCCTGGAGTGTGTCCCTAGCGGGGGGTCGGGAGACCCAGTACTTC.